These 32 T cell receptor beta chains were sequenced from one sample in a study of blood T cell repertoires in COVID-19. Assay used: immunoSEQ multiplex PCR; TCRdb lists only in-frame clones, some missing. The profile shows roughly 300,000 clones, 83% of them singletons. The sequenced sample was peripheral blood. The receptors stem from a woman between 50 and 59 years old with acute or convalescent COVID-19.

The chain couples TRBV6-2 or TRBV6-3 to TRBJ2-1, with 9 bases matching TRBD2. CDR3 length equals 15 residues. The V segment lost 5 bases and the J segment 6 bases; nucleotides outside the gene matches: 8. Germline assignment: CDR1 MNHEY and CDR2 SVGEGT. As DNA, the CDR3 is TGTGCCAGCAGTGCGCCGGGACTAGCAGGCAATGAGCAGTTCTTC. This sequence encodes CASSAPGLAGNEQFF.

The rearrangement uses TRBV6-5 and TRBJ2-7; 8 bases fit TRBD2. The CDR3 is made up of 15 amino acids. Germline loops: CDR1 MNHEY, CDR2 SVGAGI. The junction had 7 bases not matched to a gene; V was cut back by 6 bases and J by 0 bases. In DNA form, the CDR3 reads TGTGCCAGCAGCCGCGGGGGGCAGAGCTCCTACGAGCAGTACGTC. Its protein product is CASSRGGQSSYEQYV.

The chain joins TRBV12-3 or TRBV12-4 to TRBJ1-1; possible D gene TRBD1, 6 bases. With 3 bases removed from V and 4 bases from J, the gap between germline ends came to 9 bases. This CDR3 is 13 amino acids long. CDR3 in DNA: TGTGCCAGCAGTTTGGGGGGGCTCACTGAAGCTTTCTTT. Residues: CASSLGGLTEAFF.

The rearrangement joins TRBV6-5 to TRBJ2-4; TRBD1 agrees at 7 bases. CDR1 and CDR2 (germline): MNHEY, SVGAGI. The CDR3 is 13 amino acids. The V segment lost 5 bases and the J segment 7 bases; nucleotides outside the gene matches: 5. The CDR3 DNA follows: TGTGCCAGCAGTCGACAGGGAGAGAACATTCAGTACTTC. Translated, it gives CASSRQGENIQYF.

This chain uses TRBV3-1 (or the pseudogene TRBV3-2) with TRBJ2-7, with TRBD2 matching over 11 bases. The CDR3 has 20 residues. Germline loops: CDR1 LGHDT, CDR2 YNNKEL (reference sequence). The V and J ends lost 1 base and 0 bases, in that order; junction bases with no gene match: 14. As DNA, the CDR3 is TGTGCCAGCAGCCAAGTTTGGACTAGCGGGCTAATAACGAGCTCCTACGAGCAGTACTTC. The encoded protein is CASSQVWTSGLITSSYEQYF.

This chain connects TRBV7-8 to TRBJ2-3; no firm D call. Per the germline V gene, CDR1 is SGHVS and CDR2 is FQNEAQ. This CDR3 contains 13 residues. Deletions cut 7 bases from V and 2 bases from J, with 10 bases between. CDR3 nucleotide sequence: TGTGCCAGCACCCTACCCTACACAGATACGCAGTATTTT. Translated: CASTLPYTDTQYF.

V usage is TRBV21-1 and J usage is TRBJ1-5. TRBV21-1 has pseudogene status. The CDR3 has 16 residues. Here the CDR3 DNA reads TGTGCCAGCAGCAAAGGAGGTCGGGGGAGCAATCAGCCCCAGCATTTT. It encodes CASSKGGRGSNQPQHF.

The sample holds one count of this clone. The CDR3 protein is CASSPGTGEETQYF. The CDR3 DNA is TGTGCCAGCAGCCCTGGGACAGGGGAAGAGACCCAGTACTTC. The rearrangement uses TRBV4-2 and TRBJ2-5; 10 nucleotides line up with TRBD1. Germline CDR1 reads LGHNA; CDR2 reads YNFKEQ. V trimming: 4 bases; J trimming: 3 bases; junction bases outside the gene matches: 2. The CDR3 is made up of 14 amino acids.

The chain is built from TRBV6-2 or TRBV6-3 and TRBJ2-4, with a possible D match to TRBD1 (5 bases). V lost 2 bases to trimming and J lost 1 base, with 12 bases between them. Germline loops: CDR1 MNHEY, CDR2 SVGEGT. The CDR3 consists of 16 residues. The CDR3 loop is CASSYGAPGAKNIQYF. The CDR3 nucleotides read TGTGCCAGCAGTTACGGGGCACCCGGGGCCAAAAACATTCAGTACTTC.

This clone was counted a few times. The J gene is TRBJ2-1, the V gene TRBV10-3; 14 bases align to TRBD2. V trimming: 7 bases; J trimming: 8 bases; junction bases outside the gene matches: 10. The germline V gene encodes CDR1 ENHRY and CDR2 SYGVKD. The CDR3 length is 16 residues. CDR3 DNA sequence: TGTGCCATCACTACGGGACTAGCGGGAGATGGTGATGAGCAGTTCTTC. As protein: CAITTGLAGDGDEQFF.

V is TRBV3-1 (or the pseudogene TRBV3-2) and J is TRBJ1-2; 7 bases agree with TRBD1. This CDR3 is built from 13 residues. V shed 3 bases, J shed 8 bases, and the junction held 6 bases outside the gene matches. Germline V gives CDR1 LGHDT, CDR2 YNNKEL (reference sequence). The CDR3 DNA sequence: TGTGCCAGCAGCCAGATGACAGGGTTGGGCTACACCTTC. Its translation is CASSQMTGLGYTF.

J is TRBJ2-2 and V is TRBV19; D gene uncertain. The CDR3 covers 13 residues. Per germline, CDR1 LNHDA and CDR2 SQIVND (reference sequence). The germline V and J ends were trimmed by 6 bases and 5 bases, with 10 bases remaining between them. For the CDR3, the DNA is TGTGCCAGTAGCGCCATAGATACCGGGGAGCTGTTTTTT. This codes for CASSAIDTGELFF.

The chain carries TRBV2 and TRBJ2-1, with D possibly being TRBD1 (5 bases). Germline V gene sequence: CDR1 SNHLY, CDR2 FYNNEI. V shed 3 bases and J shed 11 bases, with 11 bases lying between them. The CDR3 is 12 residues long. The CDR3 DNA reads TGTGCCAGCAGTGACGACAGACCCAAGCAGTTCTTC. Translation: CASSDDRPKQFF.

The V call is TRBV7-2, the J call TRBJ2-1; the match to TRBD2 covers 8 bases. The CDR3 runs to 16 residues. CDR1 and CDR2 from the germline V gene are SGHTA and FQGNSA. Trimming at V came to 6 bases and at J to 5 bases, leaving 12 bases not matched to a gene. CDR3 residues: CASRLGGSGAHNEQFF. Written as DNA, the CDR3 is TGTGCCAGCAGACTAGGGGGTAGCGGGGCCCACAATGAGCAGTTCTTC.

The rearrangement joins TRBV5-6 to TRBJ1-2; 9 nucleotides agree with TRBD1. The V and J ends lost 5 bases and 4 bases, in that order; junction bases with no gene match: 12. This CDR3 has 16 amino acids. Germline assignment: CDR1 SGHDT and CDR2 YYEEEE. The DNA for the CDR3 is TGTGCCAGCAGTCCTCTCACCGGGACAGGGTTCTATGGCTACACCTTC. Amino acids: CASSPLTGTGFYGYTF.

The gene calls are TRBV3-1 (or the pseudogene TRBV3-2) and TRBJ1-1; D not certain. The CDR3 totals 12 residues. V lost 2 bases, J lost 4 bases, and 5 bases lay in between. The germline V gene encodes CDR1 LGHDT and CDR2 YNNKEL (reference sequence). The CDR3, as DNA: TGTGCCAGCAGCCAACTTTCCACTGAAGCTTTCTTT. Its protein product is CASSQLSTEAFF.

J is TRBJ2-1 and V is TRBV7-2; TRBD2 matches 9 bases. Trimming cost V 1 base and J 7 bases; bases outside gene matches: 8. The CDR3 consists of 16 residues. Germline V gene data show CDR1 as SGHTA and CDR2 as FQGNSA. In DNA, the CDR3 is TGTGCCAGCAGCTTAGTACGAGCGGGAGGAGGGAATGAGCAGTTCTTC. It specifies CASSLVRAGGGNEQFF.

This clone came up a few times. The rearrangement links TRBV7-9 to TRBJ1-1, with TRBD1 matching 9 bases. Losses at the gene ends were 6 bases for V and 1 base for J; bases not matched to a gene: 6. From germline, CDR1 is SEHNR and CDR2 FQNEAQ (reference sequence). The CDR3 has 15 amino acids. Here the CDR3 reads CASSSPTGGNTEAFF. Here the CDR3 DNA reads TGTGCCAGCAGTTCTCCGACAGGGGGGAACACTGAAGCTTTCTTT.

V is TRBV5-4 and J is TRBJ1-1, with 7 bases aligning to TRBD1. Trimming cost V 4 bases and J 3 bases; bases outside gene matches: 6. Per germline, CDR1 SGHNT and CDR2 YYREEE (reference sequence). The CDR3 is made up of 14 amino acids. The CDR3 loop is CASSLEQGYTEAFF. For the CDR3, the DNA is TGTGCCAGCAGCCTCGAACAGGGGTACACTGAAGCTTTCTTT.

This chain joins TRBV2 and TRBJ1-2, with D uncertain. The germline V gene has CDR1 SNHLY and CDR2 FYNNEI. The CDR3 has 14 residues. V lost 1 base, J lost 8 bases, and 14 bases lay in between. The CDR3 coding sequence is TGTGCCAGCAGTGAAGGGCAGTTGAAGTTCGGCTACACCTTC. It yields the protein CASSEGQLKFGYTF.

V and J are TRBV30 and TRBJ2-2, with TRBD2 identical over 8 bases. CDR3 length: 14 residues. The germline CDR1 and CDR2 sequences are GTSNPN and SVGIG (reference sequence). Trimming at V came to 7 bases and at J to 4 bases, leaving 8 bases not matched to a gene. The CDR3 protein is CAFSGGLSTGELFF. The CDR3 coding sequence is TGTGCCTTCTCGGGGGGGCTGAGCACCGGGGAGCTGTTTTTT.

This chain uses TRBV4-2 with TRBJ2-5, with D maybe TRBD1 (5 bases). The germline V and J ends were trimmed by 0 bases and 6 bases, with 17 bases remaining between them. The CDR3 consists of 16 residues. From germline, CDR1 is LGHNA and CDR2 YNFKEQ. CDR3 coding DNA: TGTGCCAGCAGCCAAGATCTTGTGGTTGCAGGGAAGACCCAGTACTTC. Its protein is CASSQDLVVAGKTQYF.

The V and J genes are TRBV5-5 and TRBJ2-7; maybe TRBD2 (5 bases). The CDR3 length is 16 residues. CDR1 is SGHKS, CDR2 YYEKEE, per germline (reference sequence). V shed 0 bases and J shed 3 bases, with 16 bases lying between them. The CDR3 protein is CASSLVSRSRDYEQYF. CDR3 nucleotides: TGTGCCAGCAGCTTGGTTTCCAGGTCCCGGGACTACGAGCAGTACTTC.

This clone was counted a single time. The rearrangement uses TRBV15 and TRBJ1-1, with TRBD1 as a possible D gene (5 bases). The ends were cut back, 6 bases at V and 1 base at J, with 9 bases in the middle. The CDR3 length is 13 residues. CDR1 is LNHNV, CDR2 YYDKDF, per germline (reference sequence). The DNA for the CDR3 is TGTGCCACCAGTAGCGGGGCGAACACTGAAGCTTTCTTT. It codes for CATSSGANTEAFF. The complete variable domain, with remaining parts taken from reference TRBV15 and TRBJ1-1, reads DAMVIQNPRYQVTQFGKPVTLSCSQTLNHNVMYWYQQKSSQAPKLLFHYYDKDFNNEADTPDNFQSRRPNTSFCFLDIRSPGLGDTAMYLCATSSGANTEAFFGQGTRLTVV.

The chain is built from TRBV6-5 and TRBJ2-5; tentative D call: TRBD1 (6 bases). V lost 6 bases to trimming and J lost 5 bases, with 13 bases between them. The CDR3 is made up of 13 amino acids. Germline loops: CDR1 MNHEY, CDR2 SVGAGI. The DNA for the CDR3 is TGTGCCAGCAGATCACAGGGTTCGGAGACCCAGTACTTC. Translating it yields CASRSQGSETQYF.

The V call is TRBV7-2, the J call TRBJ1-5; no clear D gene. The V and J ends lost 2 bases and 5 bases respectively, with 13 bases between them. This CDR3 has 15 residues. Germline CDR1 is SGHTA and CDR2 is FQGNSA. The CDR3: CASSLRSPEDQPQHF. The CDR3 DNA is TGTGCCAGCAGCTTACGTTCCCCAGAAGATCAGCCCCAGCATTTT.

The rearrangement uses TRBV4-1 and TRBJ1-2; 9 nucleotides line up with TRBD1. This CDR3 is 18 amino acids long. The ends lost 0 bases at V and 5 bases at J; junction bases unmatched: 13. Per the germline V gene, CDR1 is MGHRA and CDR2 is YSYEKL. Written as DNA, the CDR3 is TGCGCCAGCAGCCAAGACCAGGACAGGGGTGCAGTGGGGTATGGCTACACCTTC. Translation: CASSQDQDRGAVGYGYTF.

CDR3 residues: CASTFGGDTQYF. The CDR3 nucleotides are TGTGCCAGCACCTTCGGGGGGGACACGCAGTATTTT. The chain links TRBV5-4 to TRBJ2-3, with 8 bases fitting TRBD2. V lost 6 bases, J lost 9 bases, and 6 bases stayed unmatched. Germline V gene sequence: CDR1 SGHNT, CDR2 YYREEE (reference sequence). The CDR3 loop spans 12 amino acids.

The CDR3 region has the DNA TGTGCCAGCAGCATCGGAGGGATCTACGAGCAGTACGTC. Protein product: CASSIGGIYEQYV. This rearrangement joins TRBV12-3 or TRBV12-4 to TRBJ2-7, with D possibly matching TRBD2 (6 bases). Between the trimmed V and J ends, which lost 6 bases and 3 bases, there was a span of 12 bases. The CDR3 is made up of 13 amino acids.

CDR3 bases: TGTGCCAGCAGCCAGAGCGGGGTCACAGATACGCAGTATTTT. Protein sequence: CASSQSGVTDTQYF. V is TRBV14 and J is TRBJ2-3, with TRBD2 matching 7 bases. Germline V gene sequence: CDR1 SGHDN, CDR2 FVKESK. The CDR3 sequence is 14 residues long. The trim removed 3 bases at V and 2 bases at J, leaving 2 bases unmatched. Full variable domain (rest looked up from reference TRBV14 and TRBJ2-3): EAGVTQFPSHSVIEKGQTVTLRCDPISGHDNLYWYRRVMGKEIKFLLHFVKESKQDESGMPNNRFLAERTGGTYSTLKVQPAELEDSGVYFCASSQSGVTDTQYFGPGTRLTVL.

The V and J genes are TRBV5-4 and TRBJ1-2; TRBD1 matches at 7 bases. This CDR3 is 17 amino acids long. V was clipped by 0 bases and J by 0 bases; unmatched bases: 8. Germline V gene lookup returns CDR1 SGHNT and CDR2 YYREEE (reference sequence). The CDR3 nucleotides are TGTGCCAGCAGCTTGGCCCCCAGGGGGGCGGCTAACTATGGCTACACCTTC. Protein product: CASSLAPRGAANYGYTF. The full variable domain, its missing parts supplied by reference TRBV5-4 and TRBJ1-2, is ETGVTQSPTHLIKTRGQQVTLRCSSQSGHNTVSWYQQALGQGPQFIFQYYREEENGRGNFPPRFSGLQFPNYSSELNVNALELDDSALYLCASSLAPRGAANYGYTFGSGTRLTVV.

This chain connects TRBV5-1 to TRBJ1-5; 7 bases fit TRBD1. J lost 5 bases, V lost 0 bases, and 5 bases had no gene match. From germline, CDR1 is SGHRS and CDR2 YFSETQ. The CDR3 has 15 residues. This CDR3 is CASSLGGQMDQPQHF. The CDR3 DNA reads TGCGCCAGCAGCTTGGGGGGACAGATGGATCAGCCCCAGCATTTT.